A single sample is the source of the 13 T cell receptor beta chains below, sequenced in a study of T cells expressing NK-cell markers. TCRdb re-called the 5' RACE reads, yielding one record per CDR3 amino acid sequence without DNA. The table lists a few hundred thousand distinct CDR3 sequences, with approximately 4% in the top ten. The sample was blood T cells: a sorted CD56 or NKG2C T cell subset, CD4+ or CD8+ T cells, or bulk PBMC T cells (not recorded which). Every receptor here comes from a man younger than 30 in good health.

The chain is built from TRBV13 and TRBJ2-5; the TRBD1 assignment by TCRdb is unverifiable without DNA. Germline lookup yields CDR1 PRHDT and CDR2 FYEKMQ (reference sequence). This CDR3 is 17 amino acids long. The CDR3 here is CASSPPADREGQETQYF.

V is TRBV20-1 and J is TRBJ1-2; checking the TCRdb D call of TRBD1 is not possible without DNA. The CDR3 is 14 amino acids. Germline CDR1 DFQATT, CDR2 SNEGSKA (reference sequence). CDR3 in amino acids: CSAPPPGQNYGYTF.

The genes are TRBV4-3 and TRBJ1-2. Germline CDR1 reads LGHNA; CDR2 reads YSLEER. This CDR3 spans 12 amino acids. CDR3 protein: CASSHEYYGYTF.

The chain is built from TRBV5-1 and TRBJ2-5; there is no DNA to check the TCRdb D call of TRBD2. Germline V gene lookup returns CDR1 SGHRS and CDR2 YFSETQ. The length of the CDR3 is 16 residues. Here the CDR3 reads CASSRRLAGVQETQYF.

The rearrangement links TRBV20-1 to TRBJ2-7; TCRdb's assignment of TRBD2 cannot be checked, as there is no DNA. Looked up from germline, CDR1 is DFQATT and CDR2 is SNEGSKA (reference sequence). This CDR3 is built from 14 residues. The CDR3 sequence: CSAPLPDKRYEQYF.

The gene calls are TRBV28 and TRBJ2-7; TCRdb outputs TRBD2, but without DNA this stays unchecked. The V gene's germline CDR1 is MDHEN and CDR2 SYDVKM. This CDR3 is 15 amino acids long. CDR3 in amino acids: CASSERLAGGFEQYF.

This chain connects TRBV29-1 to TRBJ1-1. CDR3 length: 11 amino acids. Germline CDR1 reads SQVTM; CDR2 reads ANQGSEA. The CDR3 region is CSVKGEGEAFF.

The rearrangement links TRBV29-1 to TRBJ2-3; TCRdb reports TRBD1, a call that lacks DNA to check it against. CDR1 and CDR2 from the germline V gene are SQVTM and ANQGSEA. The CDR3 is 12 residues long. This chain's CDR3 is CSSSGGTDTQYF.

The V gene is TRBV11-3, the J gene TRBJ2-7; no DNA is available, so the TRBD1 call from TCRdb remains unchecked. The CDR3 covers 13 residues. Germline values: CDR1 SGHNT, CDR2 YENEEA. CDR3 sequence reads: CASSPRGPNEQYF.

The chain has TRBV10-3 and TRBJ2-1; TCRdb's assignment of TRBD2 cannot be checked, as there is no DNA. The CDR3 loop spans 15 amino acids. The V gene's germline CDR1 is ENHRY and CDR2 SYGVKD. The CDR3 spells CAISEERGIRNEQFF.

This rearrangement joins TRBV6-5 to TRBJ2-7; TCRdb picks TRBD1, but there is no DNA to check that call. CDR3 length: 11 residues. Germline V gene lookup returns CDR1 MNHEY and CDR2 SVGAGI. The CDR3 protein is CASARVYEQYF.

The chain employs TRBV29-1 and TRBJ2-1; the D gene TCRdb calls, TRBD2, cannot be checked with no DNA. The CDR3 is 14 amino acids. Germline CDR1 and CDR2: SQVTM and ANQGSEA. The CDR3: CSATGLAGYGEQFF.

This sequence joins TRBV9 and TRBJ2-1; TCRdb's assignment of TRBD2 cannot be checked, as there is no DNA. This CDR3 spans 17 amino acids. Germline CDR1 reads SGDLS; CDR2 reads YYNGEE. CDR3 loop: CASSAQSGTSGYNEQFF.